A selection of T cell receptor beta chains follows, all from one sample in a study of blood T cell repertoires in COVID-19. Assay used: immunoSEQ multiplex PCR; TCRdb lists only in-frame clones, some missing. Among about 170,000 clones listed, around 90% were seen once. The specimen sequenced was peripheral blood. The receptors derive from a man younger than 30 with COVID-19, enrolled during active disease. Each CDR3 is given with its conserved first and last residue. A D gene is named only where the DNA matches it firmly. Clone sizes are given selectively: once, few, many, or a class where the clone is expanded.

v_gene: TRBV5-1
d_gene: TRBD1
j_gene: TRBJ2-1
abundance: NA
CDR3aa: CASSGPPGTGGREQFF
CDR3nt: TGCGCCAGCAGCGGCCCCCCGGGGACAGGGGGCCGCGAGCAGTTCTTC

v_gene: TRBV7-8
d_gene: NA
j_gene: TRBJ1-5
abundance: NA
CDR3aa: CASSSAGDGDQPQHF
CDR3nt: TGTGCCAGCAGCTCCGCAGGGGACGGAGATCAGCCCCAGCATTTT

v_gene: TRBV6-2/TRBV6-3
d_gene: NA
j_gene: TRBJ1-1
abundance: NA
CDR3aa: CASSYTSTAMNTEAFF
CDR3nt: TGTGCCAGCAGTTACACATCGACAGCGATGAACACTGAAGCTTTCTTT

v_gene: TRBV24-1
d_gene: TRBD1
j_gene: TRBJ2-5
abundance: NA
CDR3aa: CATSDLPGTGQETQYF
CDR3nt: TGTGCCACCAGTGACCTCCCGGGGACAGGGCAAGAGACCCAGTACTTC

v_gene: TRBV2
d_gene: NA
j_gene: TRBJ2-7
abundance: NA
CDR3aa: CASSGPRGVTYEQYF
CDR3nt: TGTGCCAGCAGTGGCCCGCGCGGGGTTACCTACGAGCAGTACTTC

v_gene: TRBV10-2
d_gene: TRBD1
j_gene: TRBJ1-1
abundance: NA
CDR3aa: CASNNVQGDTEAFF
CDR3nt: TGCGCCAGCAATAATGTGCAGGGGGACACTGAAGCTTTCTTT

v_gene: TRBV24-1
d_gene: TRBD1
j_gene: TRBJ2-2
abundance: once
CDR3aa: CAARGTGGNGELFF
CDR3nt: TGTGCCGCGAGGGGGACAGGGGGGAACGGGGAGCTGTTTTTT

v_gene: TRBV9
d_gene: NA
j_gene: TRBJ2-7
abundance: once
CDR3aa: CASSVADRSYEQYF
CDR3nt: TGTGCCAGCAGCGTAGCGGACAGAAGCTACGAGCAGTACTTC

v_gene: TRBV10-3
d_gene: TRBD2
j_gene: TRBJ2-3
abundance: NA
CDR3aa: CAISVLAGVTDTQYF
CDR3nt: TGTGCCATCAGTGTACTAGCGGGTGTGACAGATACGCAGTATTTT

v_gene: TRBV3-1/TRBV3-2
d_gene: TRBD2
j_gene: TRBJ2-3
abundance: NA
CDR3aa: CASSQAGGGTDTQYF
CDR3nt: TGTGCCAGCAGCCAAGCGGGGGGGGGCACAGATACGCAGTATTTT

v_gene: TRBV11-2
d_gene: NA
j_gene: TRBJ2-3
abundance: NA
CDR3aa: CASSSLGALLLGQYF
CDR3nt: TGTGCCAGCAGCTCTCTAGGGGCCCTTCTTCTTGGGCAGTATTTT

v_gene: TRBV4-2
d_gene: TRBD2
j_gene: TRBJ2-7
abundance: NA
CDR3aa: CASSNTLAGVRYF
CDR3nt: TGTGCCAGCAGCAACACCCTAGCGGGAGTTAGGTACTTC

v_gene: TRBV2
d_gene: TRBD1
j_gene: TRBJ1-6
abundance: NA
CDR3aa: CASTSGQGRSPLHF
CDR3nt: TGTGCCAGCACATCGGGACAGGGACGATCACCCCTCCACTTT

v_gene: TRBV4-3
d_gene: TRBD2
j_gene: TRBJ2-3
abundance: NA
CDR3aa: CASSQVYAGGTDTQYF
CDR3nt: TGCGCCAGCAGCCAAGTGTATGCGGGGGGCACAGATACGCAGTATTTT

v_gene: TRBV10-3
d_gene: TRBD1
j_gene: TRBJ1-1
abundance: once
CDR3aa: CAISESGQGITEAFF
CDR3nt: TGTGCCATCAGTGAGTCAGGACAGGGAATCACTGAAGCTTTCTTT

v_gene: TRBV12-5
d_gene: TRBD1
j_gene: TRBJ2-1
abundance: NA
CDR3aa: CASGFGTGYHNEQFF
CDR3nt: TGTGCTAGTGGTTTTGGGACAGGTTATCACAATGAGCAGTTCTTC

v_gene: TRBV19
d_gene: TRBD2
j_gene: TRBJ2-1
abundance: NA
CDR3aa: CASSTPGGSSYNEQFF
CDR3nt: TGTGCCAGTAGTACCCCCGGGGGGAGCTCCTACAATGAGCAGTTCTTC

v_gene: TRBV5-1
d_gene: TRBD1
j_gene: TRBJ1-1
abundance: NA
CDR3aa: CASSLTGDGTEAFF
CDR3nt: TGCGCCAGCAGCCTCACAGGGGACGGCACTGAAGCTTTCTTT

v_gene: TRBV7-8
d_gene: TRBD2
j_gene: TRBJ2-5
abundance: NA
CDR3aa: CASRIAGLQETQYF
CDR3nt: TGTGCCAGCAGGATAGCGGGACTACAAGAGACCCAGTACTTC

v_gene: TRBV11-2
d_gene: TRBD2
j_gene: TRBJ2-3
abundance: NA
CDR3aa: CASSGLAGELDTQYF
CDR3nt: TGTGCCAGCAGCGGACTAGCGGGAGAGTTAGATACGCAGTATTTT

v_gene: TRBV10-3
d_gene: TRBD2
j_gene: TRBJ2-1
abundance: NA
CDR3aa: CAISGTSGSSEQFF
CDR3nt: TGTGCCATCAGTGGGACTAGCGGGAGTAGTGAGCAGTTCTTC

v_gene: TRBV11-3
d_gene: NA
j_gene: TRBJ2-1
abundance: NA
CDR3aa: CASSLDSEGEQFF
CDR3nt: TGTGCCAGCAGCTTAGATAGTGAGGGTGAGCAGTTCTTC

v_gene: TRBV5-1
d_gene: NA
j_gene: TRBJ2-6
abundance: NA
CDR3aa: CASGRGLSGANVLTF
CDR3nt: TGCGCCAGCGGCCGAGGACTCTCTGGGGCCAACGTCCTGACTTTC

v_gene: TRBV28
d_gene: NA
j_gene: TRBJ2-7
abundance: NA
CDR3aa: CASSWAGVEQYF
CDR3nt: TGTGCCAGCAGTTGGGCAGGGGTCGAGCAGTACTTC

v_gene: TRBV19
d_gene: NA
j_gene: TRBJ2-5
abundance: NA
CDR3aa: CASSPTGTRTQYF
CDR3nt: TGTGCCAGTAGTCCTACAGGGACGAGGACCCAGTACTTC

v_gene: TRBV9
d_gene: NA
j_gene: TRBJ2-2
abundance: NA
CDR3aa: CASSGTGANTGELFF
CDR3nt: TGTGCCAGCAGCGGAACCGGGGCGAACACCGGGGAGCTGTTTTTT

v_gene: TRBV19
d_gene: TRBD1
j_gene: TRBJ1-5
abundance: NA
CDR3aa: CASTPGTGGNQPQHF
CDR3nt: TGTGCCAGTACACCCGGGACAGGGGGCAATCAGCCCCAGCATTTT

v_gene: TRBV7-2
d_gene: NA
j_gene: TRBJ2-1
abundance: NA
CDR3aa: CASSLAPRHANVNTGHEQFF
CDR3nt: TGTGCCAGCAGCTTAGCCCCTAGACACGCGAATGTTAATACAGGGCACGAGCAGTTCTTC

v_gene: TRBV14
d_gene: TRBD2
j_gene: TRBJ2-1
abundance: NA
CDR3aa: CASSQGGSGAEQFF
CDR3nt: TGTGCCAGCAGCCAAGGCGGGAGTGGGGCTGAGCAGTTCTTC

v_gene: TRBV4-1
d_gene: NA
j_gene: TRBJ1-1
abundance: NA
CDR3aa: CASSLGAGRENTEAFF
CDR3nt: TGCGCCAGCAGCCTCGGGGCCGGGCGGGAGAACACTGAAGCTTTCTTT

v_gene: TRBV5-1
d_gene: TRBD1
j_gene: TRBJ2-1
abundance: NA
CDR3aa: CASSLGDRGPNEQFF
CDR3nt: TGCGCCAGCAGCTTGGGGGACAGGGGGCCAAATGAGCAGTTCTTC

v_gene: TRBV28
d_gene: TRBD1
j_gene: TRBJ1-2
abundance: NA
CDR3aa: CASSLSGQGAGGYGYTF
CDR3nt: TGTGCCAGCAGTTTATCGGGACAGGGGGCCGGAGGCTATGGCTACACCTTC

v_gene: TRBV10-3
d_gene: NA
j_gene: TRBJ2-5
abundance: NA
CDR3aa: CAISESTGPETQYF
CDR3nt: TGTGCCATCAGTGAGTCAACAGGGCCAGAGACCCAGTACTTC

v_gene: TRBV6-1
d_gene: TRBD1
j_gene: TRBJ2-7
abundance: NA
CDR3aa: CASSEGAGGTYEQYF
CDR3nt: TGTGCCAGCAGTGAAGGGGCAGGGGGTACGTACGAGCAGTACTTC

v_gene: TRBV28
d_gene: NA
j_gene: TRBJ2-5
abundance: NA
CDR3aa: CASWVGGTSQETQYF
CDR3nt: TGTGCCAGCTGGGTCGGGGGAACCTCTCAAGAGACCCAGTACTTC

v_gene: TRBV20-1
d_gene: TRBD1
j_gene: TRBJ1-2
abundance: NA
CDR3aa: CSASEGVGTESSYGYTF
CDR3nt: TGCAGTGCTAGTGAGGGTGTAGGGACAGAATCCTCCTATGGCTACACCTTC

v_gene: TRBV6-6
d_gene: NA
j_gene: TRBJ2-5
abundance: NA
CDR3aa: CASSYGTETQYF
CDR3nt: TGTGCCAGCAGTTACGGCACAGAGACCCAGTACTTC

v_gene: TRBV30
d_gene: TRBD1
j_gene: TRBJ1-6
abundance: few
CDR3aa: CAWSRFDRGNSPLHF
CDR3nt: TGTGCCTGGAGTCGTTTCGACAGGGGGAATTCACCCCTCCACTTT

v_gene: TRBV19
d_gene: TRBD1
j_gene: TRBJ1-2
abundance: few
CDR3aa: CASRYDPTGGRYGYTF
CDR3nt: TGTGCCAGTAGATATGATCCGACAGGGGGAAGGTATGGCTACACCTTC

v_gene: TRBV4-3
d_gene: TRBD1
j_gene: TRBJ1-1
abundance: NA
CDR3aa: CASSLQGDTEAFF
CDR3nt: TGCGCCAGCAGCCTACAGGGGGACACTGAAGCTTTCTTT

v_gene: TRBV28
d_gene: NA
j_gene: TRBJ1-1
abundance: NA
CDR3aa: CASSLPTNTEAFF
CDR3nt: TGTGCCAGCAGTTTACCAACTAACACTGAAGCTTTCTTT

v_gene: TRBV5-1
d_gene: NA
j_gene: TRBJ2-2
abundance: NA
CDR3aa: CASSFLGQNTGELFF
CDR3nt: TGCGCCAGCAGCTTCCTGGGACAGAACACCGGGGAGCTGTTTTTT

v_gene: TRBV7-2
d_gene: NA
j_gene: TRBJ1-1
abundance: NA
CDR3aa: CASSPQTGDQKGAFF
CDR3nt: TGTGCCAGCAGCCCCCAGACAGGCGACCAGAAAGGAGCTTTCTTT

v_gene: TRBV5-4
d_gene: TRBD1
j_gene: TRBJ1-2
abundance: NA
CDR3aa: CASSSMGQVYGYTF
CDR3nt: TGTGCCAGCAGCAGCATGGGACAGGTATATGGCTACACCTTC

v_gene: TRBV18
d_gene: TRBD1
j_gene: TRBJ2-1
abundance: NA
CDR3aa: CASSLGRTGPDNEQFF
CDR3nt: TGTGCCAGCTCGCTTGGTAGGACAGGGCCCGACAATGAGCAGTTCTTC

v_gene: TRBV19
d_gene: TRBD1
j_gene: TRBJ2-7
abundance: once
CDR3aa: CASSIGTGATYEQYF
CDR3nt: TGTGCCAGTAGTATTGGGACAGGGGCCACCTACGAGCAGTACTTC

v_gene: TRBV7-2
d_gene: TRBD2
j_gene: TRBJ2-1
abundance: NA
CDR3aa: CASSQGLAGGAINEQFF
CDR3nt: TGTGCCAGCAGTCAGGGGCTAGCGGGAGGGGCGATAAATGAGCAGTTCTTC

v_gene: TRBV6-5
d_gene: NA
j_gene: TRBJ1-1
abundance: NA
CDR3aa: CASSRRQGTEAFF
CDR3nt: TGTGCCAGCAGTCGCCGCCAGGGCACTGAAGCTTTCTTT

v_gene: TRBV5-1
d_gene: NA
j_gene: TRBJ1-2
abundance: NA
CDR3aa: CASSLGAGGGYGYTF
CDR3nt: TGCGCCAGCAGCTTGGGGGCAGGAGGAGGCTATGGCTACACCTTC

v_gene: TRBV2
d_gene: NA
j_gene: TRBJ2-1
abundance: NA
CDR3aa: CASRKGSGSSYNEQFF
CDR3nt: TGTGCCAGCAGAAAAGGTAGCGGAAGCTCCTACAATGAGCAGTTCTTC

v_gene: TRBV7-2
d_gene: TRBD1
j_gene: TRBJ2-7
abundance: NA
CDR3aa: CASSLVGQGNEQYF
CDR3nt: TGTGCCAGCAGCTTGGTGGGACAGGGGAACGAGCAGTACTTC

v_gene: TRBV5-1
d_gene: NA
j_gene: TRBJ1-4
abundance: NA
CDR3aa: CASSLGQGGEKLLF
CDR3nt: TGCGCCAGCAGCTTGGGGCAGGGAGGTGAAAAACTGCTTTTT

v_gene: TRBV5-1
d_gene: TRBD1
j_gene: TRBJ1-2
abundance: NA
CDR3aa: CASSLAGTVFANYGYTF
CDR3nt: TGCGCCAGCAGCTTGGCCGGGACAGTTTTTGCCAACTATGGCTACACCTTC

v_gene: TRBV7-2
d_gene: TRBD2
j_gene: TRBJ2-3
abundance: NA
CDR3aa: CASSVRAGGPTDTQYF
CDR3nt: TGTGCCAGCAGCGTCCGAGCGGGAGGGCCGACAGATACGCAGTATTTT

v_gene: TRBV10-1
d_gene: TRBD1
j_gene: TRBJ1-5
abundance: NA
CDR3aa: CASSERWTGGNQPQHF
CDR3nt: TGCGCCAGCAGTGAGAGGTGGACAGGTGGCAATCAGCCCCAGCATTTT